This T cell receptor beta chain was obtained from a study of blood T cell repertoires in COVID-19. Turning to the study itself: Samples taken during acute and convalescent COVID-19 were collected in the United States, Italy and Spain.

This clone was seen just once. Generated by immunoSEQ multiplex PCR, the TCRdb table keeps only in-frame clones and is missing some. The data contain tens of thousands of clones, roughly 81% of them seen just once; the ten biggest clones take up roughly 8.3%. The sample taken for sequencing was peripheral blood. The source is a human donor in a cohort sampled during active COVID-19.

The CDR3 nucleotides are TGTGCCAGCAGTGAAGAGGGGGGGGCGAGTTACGAGCAGTACTTC. Encoded protein: CASSEEGGASYEQYF. The V gene is TRBV2, the J gene TRBJ2-7; the D gene is possibly TRBD2 (7 bases). V shed 1 base and J shed 4 bases, with 14 bases lying between them. CDR1 SNHLY and CDR2 FYNNEI come from the germline V gene. This CDR3 region has 15 residues.